The next 4 T cell receptor beta chains were all read from a single sample in a study of OX40 agonist ivuxolimab in advanced cancers. The data were produced by immunoSEQ multiplex PCR, yet TCRdb's version contains in-frame clones alone and is incomplete. This sample carries about 100,000 clones, around 93% of them seen once, and the ten largest clones take approximately 0.54%. The material was CD4+ or CD8+ T cells sorted from blood, obtained in a trial of the OX40 agonist ivuxolimab. These receptors originate from an adult with an advanced solid tumor such as melanoma, head and neck, liver or kidney cancer.

The chain is built from TRBV11-2 and TRBJ2-7; 8 positions agree with TRBD2. V shed 5 bases and J 1 base; nucleotides not matched to a gene: 7. The CDR3 loop spans 15 amino acids. Germline lookup yields CDR1 SGHAT and CDR2 FQNNGV. In DNA, the CDR3 is TGTGCCAGCAGCACCGTAGCGGGAAGGTCCTACGAGCAGTACTTC. Protein product: CASSTVAGRSYEQYF. Variable domain in full (rest from reference TRBV11-2 and TRBJ2-7): EAGVAQSPRYKIIEKRQSVAFWCNPISGHATLYWYQQILGQGPKLLIQFQNNGVVDDSQLPKDRFSAERLKGVDSTLKIQPAKLEDSAVYLCASSTVAGRSYEQYFGPGTRLTVT.

DNA for the CDR3: TGTGCCAGTGCCGGGACAGGGGAAACCGGGGAGCTGTTTTTT. It encodes CASAGTGETGELFF. The chain recombines TRBV19 with TRBJ2-2; 10 nucleotides line up with TRBD1. The V gene end was trimmed by 8 bases and the J gene end by 5 bases; junction bases not matched to a gene: 5. This CDR3 comprises 14 residues. The germline gives CDR1 LNHDA, CDR2 SQIVND (reference sequence).

The genes are TRBV15 and TRBJ2-3, with 8 bases matching TRBD1. CDR3 length: 15 amino acids. The junction had 8 bases not matched to a gene; V was cut back by 5 bases and J by 4 bases. Germline V gene data show CDR1 as LNHNV and CDR2 as YYDKDF (reference sequence). The DNA for the CDR3 is TGTGCCACCAGCGAACAGGGGGAGTGGGCAGATACGCAGTATTTT. Protein: CATSEQGEWADTQYF.

The chain uses TRBV18 and TRBJ2-7; 8 nucleotides line up with TRBD1. The CDR3 consists of 15 residues. From germline, CDR1 is KGHSH and CDR2 LQKENI. V lost 3 bases to trimming and J lost 6 bases; unmatched junction nucleotides: 10. The CDR3 here is CASSPSLTGESEQYF. CDR3 DNA sequence: TGTGCCAGCTCACCGTCATTGACAGGGGAGAGCGAGCAGTACTTC.